This T cell receptor (beta chain) was identified in a study of beta chain features in type 1 diabetes. Every bit of the isolated RNA underwent reverse transcription, so sequencing read expressed TCRB transcripts. TCRdb's table, derived via immunoSEQ multiplex PCR, lists solely in-frame clones and lacks some. This sample has approximately 130,000 clones, with 15% to 20% found just once. Markers CD45RO/CCR7/CD25/CD127/CD95/CD27 served to sort CD4+ naive, central memory, regulatory and stem cell-like memory cells. With respect to this clone: The antigen remains undetermined.

This CDR3 contains 13 residues. The germline gives CDR1 GTSNPN, CDR2 SVGIG (reference sequence). Trimming shortened V by 2 bases and J by 3 bases, and 8 bases separated the two germline ends. Findings and limits, study-wide: Type 1 diabetes patients showed a moderate but significant shortening of TCRB CDR3s in all four CD4+ subsets.

The clonotype was recovered from a man aged 18 to 29 with type 1 diabetes. The specimen was central memory CD4+ T cells from blood. The V and J genes are TRBV30 and TRBJ1-5; no definite D call. CDR3 sequence: CAWSLGYNQPQHF. CDR3 nucleotide sequence: TGTGCCTGGAGTCTAGGGTACAATCAGCCCCAGCATTTT.